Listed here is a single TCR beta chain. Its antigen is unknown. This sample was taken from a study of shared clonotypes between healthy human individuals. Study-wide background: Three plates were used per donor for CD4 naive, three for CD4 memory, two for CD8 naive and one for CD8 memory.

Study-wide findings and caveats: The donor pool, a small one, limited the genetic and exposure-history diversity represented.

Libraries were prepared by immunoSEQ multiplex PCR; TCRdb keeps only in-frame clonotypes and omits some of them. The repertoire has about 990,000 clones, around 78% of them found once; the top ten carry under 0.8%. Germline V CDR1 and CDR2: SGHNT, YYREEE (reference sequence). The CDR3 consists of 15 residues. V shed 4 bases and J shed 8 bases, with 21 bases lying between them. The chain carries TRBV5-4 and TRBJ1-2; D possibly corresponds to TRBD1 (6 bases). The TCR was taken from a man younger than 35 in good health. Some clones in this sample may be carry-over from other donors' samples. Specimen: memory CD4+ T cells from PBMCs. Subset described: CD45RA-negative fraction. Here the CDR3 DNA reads TGTGCCAGCAGCGGGATTGGACAGCCGGGCGGCGGCTACACCTTC. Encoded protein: CASSGIGQPGGGYTF.